The T cell receptor beta chain described here comes from a study of T cells in Graves' hyperthyroidism and ophthalmopathy. This clonotype has just a few counts. No antigen is known for it. Amplification of TCR beta CDR3 regions was performed using RNA transcripts as template. Carried out on the TCR CDR3, a first-round RT-PCR used the HTBI primer set. From the multiplex PCR reads, TCRdb called clonotypes with MiXCR, one entry per CDR3 protein. Of 640,000 or so distinct CDR3 sequences in the sample, 14% are singletons; the top ten hold over 6%. Study observations and caveats: Most expanded thyroid clonotypes above 0.001 recurred in blood. A median about 6.2 months before onset, the model predicted ophthalmopathy. In simple terms, a model built on 13 V-J features told ophthalmopathy apart from stable hyperthyroidism.

Source material for PBMCs was less than 12 ml fresh peripheral blood. This TCR derives from a woman between 18 and 29 years old with Graves' ophthalmopathy. Input material: blood.

DNA of the CDR3: TGCGCCAGCAGCCAGGAACAGATGAATAATTCACCCCTCCACTTT. Translated: CASSQEQMNNSPLHF. The chain has TRBV4-3 and TRBJ1-6; D ambiguous. The length of the CDR3 is 15 residues. With 3 bases removed from V and 5 bases from J, the gap between germline ends came to 11 bases. Germline values: CDR1 LGHNA, CDR2 YSLEER.